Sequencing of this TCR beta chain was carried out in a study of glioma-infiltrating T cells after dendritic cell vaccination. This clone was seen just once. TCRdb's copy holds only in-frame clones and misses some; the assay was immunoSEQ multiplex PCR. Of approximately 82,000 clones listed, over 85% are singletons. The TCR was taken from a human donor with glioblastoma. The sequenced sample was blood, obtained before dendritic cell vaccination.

CDR3 sequence (DNA): TGTGCCACCGTAGAGACGGGTCGAAATCAGCCCCAGCATTTT. Translating it yields CATVETGRNQPQHF. V and J are TRBV19 and TRBJ1-5; the D is unclear. V was pared by 10 bases and J by 4 bases, with 17 bases between. The CDR3 extends over 14 amino acids. In germline, CDR1 is LNHDA, CDR2 SQIVND (reference sequence).